The rows below give T cell receptor beta chains drawn from one sample of a study of PD-1 blockade in classical Hodgkin lymphoma. Produced via immunoSEQ multiplex PCR; TCRdb's table is partial and in-frame only. Altogether 3,500 to 4,500 clones are present, around 80% being singletons, with the ten largest covering roughly 34%. Sequences were derived from peripheral blood mononuclear cells (PBMCs), sampled at baseline. The receptors stem from a human donor with classical Hodgkin lymphoma. CDR3s include the opening cysteine and the closing phenylalanine or tryptophan. A D gene is named only where the DNA matches it firmly. Not every row has a clone size; where given, it reads once, few, many or a size class.

clone_size: .
v_call: TRBV7-2
cdr3_length: 14
j_call: TRBJ2-7
d_call: .
cdr3_aa: CASSLEGGSYEQYF
cdr3_nt: TGTGCCAGCAGCTTGGAGGGGGGCTCCTACGAGCAGTACTTC

clone_size: .
v_call: TRBV19
cdr3_length: 16
j_call: TRBJ2-5
d_call: .
cdr3_aa: CASSIESWGPQETQYF
cdr3_nt: TGTGCCAGTAGTATAGAGAGTTGGGGCCCCCAAGAGACCCAGTACTTC

clone_size: .
v_call: TRBV14
cdr3_length: 16
j_call: TRBJ2-3
d_call: TRBD1
cdr3_aa: CASSPQTGGSTDTQYF
cdr3_nt: TGTGCCAGCAGCCCACAAACAGGGGGTAGCACAGATACGCAGTATTTT

clone_size: .
v_call: TRBV9
cdr3_length: 16
j_call: TRBJ2-3
d_call: TRBD2
cdr3_aa: CASSVAAGGPTDTQYF
cdr3_nt: TGTGCCAGCAGCGTAGCTGCGGGAGGGCCGACAGATACGCAGTATTTT

clone_size: .
v_call: TRBV19
cdr3_length: 13
j_call: TRBJ2-3
d_call: .
cdr3_aa: CASSTRAPDTQYF
cdr3_nt: TGTGCCAGTAGTACTAGGGCACCAGATACGCAGTATTTT

clone_size: once
v_call: TRBV15
cdr3_length: 16
j_call: TRBJ2-4
d_call: .
cdr3_aa: CATSIDGELAKNIQYF
cdr3_nt: TGTGCCACCAGCATAGACGGCGAACTAGCCAAAAACATTCAGTACTTC

clone_size: .
v_call: TRBV7-8
cdr3_length: 13
j_call: TRBJ1-2
d_call: .
cdr3_aa: CASSPLGPYGYTF
cdr3_nt: TGTGCCAGCAGCCCCTTGGGGCCCTATGGCTACACCTTC

clone_size: .
v_call: TRBV19
cdr3_length: 13
j_call: TRBJ1-1
d_call: .
cdr3_aa: CASSMLAQRGAFF
cdr3_nt: TGTGCCAGTAGTATGTTGGCCCAGAGGGGAGCTTTCTTT

clone_size: .
v_call: TRBV7-2
cdr3_length: 15
j_call: TRBJ1-1
d_call: .
cdr3_aa: CASSLSRVANTEAFF
cdr3_nt: TGTGCCAGCAGCTTATCTAGGGTGGCGAACACTGAAGCTTTCTTT

clone_size: .
v_call: TRBV28
cdr3_length: 15
j_call: TRBJ2-7
d_call: TRBD1
cdr3_aa: CASSPVGQGSYEQYF
cdr3_nt: TGTGCCAGCAGTCCTGTGGGACAGGGTTCCTACGAGCAGTACTTC

clone_size: .
v_call: TRBV30
cdr3_length: 15
j_call: TRBJ1-6
d_call: .
cdr3_aa: CAWSGRQRYNSPLHF
cdr3_nt: TGTGCCTGGAGTGGAAGACAGCGTTATAATTCACCCCTCCACTTT

clone_size: .
v_call: TRBV5-8
cdr3_length: 14
j_call: TRBJ1-6
d_call: TRBD1
cdr3_aa: CASSTGQGDSPLHF
cdr3_nt: TGTGCCAGCAGCACCGGACAGGGGGATTCACCCCTCCACTTT

clone_size: .
v_call: TRBV6-6
cdr3_length: 13
j_call: TRBJ2-7
d_call: .
cdr3_aa: CASSYGEQYEQYF
cdr3_nt: TGTGCCAGCAGTTACGGTGAACAGTACGAGCAGTACTTC

clone_size: .
v_call: TRBV5-1
cdr3_length: 14
j_call: TRBJ1-6
d_call: TRBD1
cdr3_aa: CASRPGQTNSPLHF
cdr3_nt: TGCGCCAGCAGACCGGGACAGACTAATTCACCCCTCCACTTT

clone_size: .
v_call: TRBV15
cdr3_length: 14
j_call: TRBJ2-7
d_call: .
cdr3_aa: CATSREGRSYEQYF
cdr3_nt: TGTGCCACCAGCAGAGAAGGGAGATCCTACGAGCAGTACTTC

clone_size: .
v_call: TRBV28
cdr3_length: 15
j_call: TRBJ2-3
d_call: TRBD1
cdr3_aa: CASATRGLGTDTQYF
cdr3_nt: TGTGCCAGCGCTACCAGGGGGCTGGGGACAGATACGCAGTATTTT

clone_size: .
v_call: TRBV9
cdr3_length: 17
j_call: TRBJ2-5
d_call: TRBD2
cdr3_aa: CASSTPRGLAGQETQYF
cdr3_nt: TGTGCCAGCAGCACCCCACGAGGACTAGCGGGACAAGAGACCCAGTACTTC

clone_size: .
v_call: TRBV5-1
cdr3_length: 15
j_call: TRBJ2-7
d_call: TRBD1
cdr3_aa: CASSSGQGPLYEQYF
cdr3_nt: TGCGCCAGCAGCTCGGGACAGGGTCCTCTCTACGAGCAGTACTTC

clone_size: .
v_call: TRBV7-2
cdr3_length: 12
j_call: TRBJ2-2
d_call: .
cdr3_aa: CASSSRVGELFF
cdr3_nt: TGTGCCAGCAGCTCCCGGGTCGGGGAGCTGTTTTTT

clone_size: .
v_call: TRBV2
cdr3_length: 15
j_call: TRBJ1-1
d_call: .
cdr3_aa: CASSPRGTMNTEAFF
cdr3_nt: TGTGCCAGCAGTCCCAGGGGCACCATGAACACTGAAGCTTTCTTT

clone_size: .
v_call: TRBV5-6
cdr3_length: 13
j_call: TRBJ2-7
d_call: .
cdr3_aa: CASRRTESYEQYF
cdr3_nt: TGTGCCAGCAGACGGACAGAATCCTACGAGCAGTACTTC

clone_size: .
v_call: TRBV5-3
cdr3_length: 13
j_call: TRBJ2-5
d_call: TRBD2
cdr3_aa: CAPGTSGQETQYF
cdr3_nt: TGTGCCCCCGGGACTAGTGGGCAAGAGACCCAGTACTTC

clone_size: .
v_call: TRBV19
cdr3_length: 17
j_call: TRBJ2-7
d_call: .
cdr3_aa: CASSMGFKSELTYEQYF
cdr3_nt: TGTGCCAGTAGTATGGGGTTCAAATCGGAGCTTACCTACGAGCAGTACTTC

clone_size: .
v_call: TRBV29-1
cdr3_length: 14
j_call: TRBJ2-1
d_call: .
cdr3_aa: CSVEGAASPWEQFF
cdr3_nt: TGCAGCGTTGAAGGAGCCGCAAGCCCCTGGGAGCAGTTCTTC

clone_size: few
v_call: TRBV19
cdr3_length: 14
j_call: TRBJ1-1
d_call: .
cdr3_aa: CASSIWGLDTEAFF
cdr3_nt: TGTGCCAGTAGTATCTGGGGGCTAGACACTGAAGCTTTCTTT

clone_size: few
v_call: TRBV28
cdr3_length: 15
j_call: TRBJ2-3
d_call: .
cdr3_aa: CASRPYGGRTDTQYF
cdr3_nt: TGTGCCAGCAGGCCATACGGGGGGCGGACAGATACGCAGTATTTT

clone_size: few
v_call: TRBV28
cdr3_length: 11
j_call: TRBJ2-3
d_call: .
cdr3_aa: CASSYADTQYF
cdr3_nt: TGTGCCAGCAGTTACGCAGATACGCAGTATTTT

clone_size: .
v_call: TRBV7-2
cdr3_length: 17
j_call: TRBJ1-1
d_call: .
cdr3_aa: CASSLGGGWGGDTEAFF
cdr3_nt: TGTGCCAGCAGCTTAGGAGGTGGATGGGGCGGGGACACTGAAGCTTTCTTT

clone_size: .
v_call: TRBV6-4
cdr3_length: 14
j_call: TRBJ2-3
d_call: TRBD2
cdr3_aa: CASSESGGRDTQYF
cdr3_nt: TGTGCCAGCAGTGAGAGCGGGGGGCGGGATACGCAGTATTTT

clone_size: .
v_call: TRBV28
cdr3_length: 14
j_call: TRBJ1-2
d_call: .
cdr3_aa: CASSLELGGYGYTF
cdr3_nt: TGTGCCAGCAGTTTAGAACTAGGAGGCTATGGCTACACCTTC

clone_size: medium-sized
v_call: TRBV19
cdr3_length: 13
j_call: TRBJ1-1
d_call: .
cdr3_aa: CASSKDSDTEAFF
cdr3_nt: TGTGCCAGTAGTAAAGACAGTGACACTGAAGCTTTCTTT

clone_size: .
v_call: TRBV2
cdr3_length: 14
j_call: TRBJ2-7
d_call: TRBD1
cdr3_aa: CASSQGQAFYEQYF
cdr3_nt: TGTGCCAGCAGCCAGGGACAGGCCTTCTACGAGCAGTACTTC

clone_size: .
v_call: TRBV5-1
cdr3_length: 15
j_call: TRBJ2-2
d_call: .
cdr3_aa: CASSLGGANTGELFF
cdr3_nt: TGCGCCAGCAGCTTGGGGGGGGCGAACACCGGGGAGCTGTTTTTT

clone_size: once
v_call: TRBV28
cdr3_length: 14
j_call: TRBJ2-7
d_call: .
cdr3_aa: CASRRGLTLYEQYF
cdr3_nt: TGTGCCAGCAGGAGAGGGCTAACACTTTACGAGCAGTACTTC

clone_size: few
v_call: TRBV6-4
cdr3_length: 13
j_call: TRBJ1-5
d_call: TRBD1
cdr3_aa: CASSQQGNQPQHF
cdr3_nt: TGTGCCAGCAGTCAACAGGGGAATCAGCCCCAGCATTTT

clone_size: .
v_call: TRBV27
cdr3_length: 13
j_call: TRBJ1-2
d_call: .
cdr3_aa: CASSATGNYGYTF
cdr3_nt: TGTGCCAGCAGTGCAACAGGGAACTATGGCTACACCTTC

clone_size: .
v_call: TRBV4-2
cdr3_length: 16
j_call: TRBJ2-7
d_call: TRBD2
cdr3_aa: CASSQTRTSGSYEQYF
cdr3_nt: TGTGCCAGCAGCCAAACGAGGACTAGCGGCTCCTACGAGCAGTACTTC

clone_size: .
v_call: TRBV5-1
cdr3_length: 16
j_call: TRBJ2-3
d_call: TRBD2
cdr3_aa: CASSLTAGGPTDTQYF
cdr3_nt: TGCGCCAGCAGCTTGACTGCGGGGGGGCCTACAGATACGCAGTATTTT

clone_size: .
v_call: TRBV27
cdr3_length: 14
j_call: TRBJ2-7
d_call: TRBD1
cdr3_aa: CASSFRDRDYEQYF
cdr3_nt: TGTGCCAGCAGTTTCCGGGACAGGGACTACGAGCAGTACTTC

clone_size: .
v_call: TRBV6-5
cdr3_length: 12
j_call: TRBJ2-7
d_call: .
cdr3_aa: CASSYGGAEQYF
cdr3_nt: TGTGCCAGCAGTTACGGGGGGGCCGAGCAGTACTTC

clone_size: .
v_call: TRBV5-1
cdr3_length: 15
j_call: TRBJ2-5
d_call: .
cdr3_aa: CASSLVLGSQETQYF
cdr3_nt: TGCGCCAGCAGCTTGGTTTTGGGGAGCCAAGAGACCCAGTACTTC

clone_size: .
v_call: TRBV13
cdr3_length: 15
j_call: TRBJ2-7
d_call: TRBD1
cdr3_aa: CASSLGDRYSYEQYF
cdr3_nt: TGTGCCAGCAGCTTGGGGGACAGGTACTCCTACGAGCAGTACTTC

clone_size: few
v_call: TRBV7-9
cdr3_length: 16
j_call: TRBJ2-5
d_call: TRBD1
cdr3_aa: CASSFDRGAGMETQYF
cdr3_nt: TGTGCCAGCAGCTTCGACAGGGGCGCGGGTATGGAGACCCAGTACTTC

clone_size: .
v_call: TRBV4-1
cdr3_length: 15
j_call: TRBJ2-7
d_call: TRBD1
cdr3_aa: CASSQETGAGYEQYF
cdr3_nt: TGCGCCAGCAGCCAAGAGACAGGGGCGGGTTACGAGCAGTACTTC

clone_size: .
v_call: TRBV5-6
cdr3_length: 12
j_call: TRBJ1-5
d_call: .
cdr3_aa: CASSAEREPQHF
cdr3_nt: TGTGCCAGCAGCGCTGAGAGGGAGCCCCAGCATTTT

clone_size: .
v_call: TRBV6-4
cdr3_length: 14
j_call: TRBJ2-2
d_call: .
cdr3_aa: CASKQDSFYGELFF
cdr3_nt: TGTGCCAGCAAACAAGACTCCTTCTACGGGGAGCTGTTTTTT

clone_size: .
v_call: TRBV7-8
cdr3_length: 13
j_call: TRBJ1-1
d_call: .
cdr3_aa: CAAAGGKNTEAFF
cdr3_nt: TGTGCCGCAGCGGGCGGGAAGAACACTGAAGCTTTCTTT

clone_size: .
v_call: TRBV9
cdr3_length: 18
j_call: TRBJ2-7
d_call: TRBD2
cdr3_aa: CASSVVEREGLPQCEQYF
cdr3_nt: TGTGCCAGCAGCGTAGTAGAGCGGGAGGGCCTCCCACAATGCGAGCAGTACTTC

clone_size: .
v_call: TRBV12-5
cdr3_length: 10
j_call: TRBJ2-7
d_call: .
cdr3_aa: CASGGYEQYF
cdr3_nt: TGTGCTAGTGGGGGGTACGAGCAGTACTTC

clone_size: .
v_call: TRBV19
cdr3_length: 14
j_call: TRBJ1-5
d_call: .
cdr3_aa: CASSFGSGGQPQHF
cdr3_nt: TGTGCCAGTAGTTTCGGCTCGGGGGGTCAGCCCCAGCATTTT

clone_size: .
v_call: TRBV7-2
cdr3_length: 14
j_call: TRBJ2-7
d_call: .
cdr3_aa: CASTLGGSSYEQYF
cdr3_nt: TGTGCCAGCACCCTAGGAGGGAGCTCCTACGAGCAGTACTTC

clone_size: few
v_call: TRBV7-9
cdr3_length: 17
j_call: TRBJ2-1
d_call: .
cdr3_aa: CASSHPGLLAVDNEQFF
cdr3_nt: TGTGCCAGCAGCCATCCCGGGTTATTAGCGGTAGATAATGAGCAGTTCTTC

clone_size: .
v_call: TRBV28
cdr3_length: 16
j_call: TRBJ2-4
d_call: .
cdr3_aa: CAIRSTAAEAKNIQYF
cdr3_nt: TGTGCCATTAGAAGCACCGCAGCGGAAGCCAAAAACATTCAGTACTTC

clone_size: .
v_call: TRBV18
cdr3_length: 14
j_call: TRBJ1-2
d_call: .
cdr3_aa: CASSPPQKPLEYTF
cdr3_nt: TGTGCCAGCTCACCACCCCAGAAACCCTTGGAGTACACCTTC